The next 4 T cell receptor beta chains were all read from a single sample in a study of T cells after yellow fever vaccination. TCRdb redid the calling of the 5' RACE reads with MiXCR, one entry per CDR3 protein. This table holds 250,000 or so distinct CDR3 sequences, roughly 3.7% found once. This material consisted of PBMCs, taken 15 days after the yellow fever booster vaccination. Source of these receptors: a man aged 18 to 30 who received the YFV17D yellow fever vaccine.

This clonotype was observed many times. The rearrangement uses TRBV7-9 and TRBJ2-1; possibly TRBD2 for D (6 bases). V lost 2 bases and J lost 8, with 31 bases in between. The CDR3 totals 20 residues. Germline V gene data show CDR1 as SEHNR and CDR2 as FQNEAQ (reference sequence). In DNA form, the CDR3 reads TGTGCCAGCAGCTTATTCCCCCTTCCGGGACTCACAGCTTTAGAGGATGAGCAGTTCTTC. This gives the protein CASSLFPLPGLTALEDEQFF.

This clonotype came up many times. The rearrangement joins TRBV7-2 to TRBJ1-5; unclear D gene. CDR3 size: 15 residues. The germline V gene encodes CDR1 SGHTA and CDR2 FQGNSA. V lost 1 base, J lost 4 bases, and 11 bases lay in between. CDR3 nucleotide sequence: TGTGCCAGCAGCTTAGGACCGTCCGGGAATCAGCCCCAGCATTTT. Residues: CASSLGPSGNQPQHF.

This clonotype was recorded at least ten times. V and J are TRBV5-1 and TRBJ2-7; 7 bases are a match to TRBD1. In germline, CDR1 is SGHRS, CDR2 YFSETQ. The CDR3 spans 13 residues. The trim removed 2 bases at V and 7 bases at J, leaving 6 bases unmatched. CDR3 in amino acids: CASSFQDRIEQYF. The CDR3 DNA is TGCGCCAGCAGCTTCCAGGACAGGATAGAGCAGTACTTC. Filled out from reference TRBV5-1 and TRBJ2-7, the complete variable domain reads KAGVTQTPRYLIKTRGQQVTLSCSPISGHRSVSWYQQTPGQGLQFLFEYFSETQRNKGNFPGRFSGRQFSNSRSEMNVSTLELGDSALYLCASSFQDRIEQYFGPGTRLTVT.

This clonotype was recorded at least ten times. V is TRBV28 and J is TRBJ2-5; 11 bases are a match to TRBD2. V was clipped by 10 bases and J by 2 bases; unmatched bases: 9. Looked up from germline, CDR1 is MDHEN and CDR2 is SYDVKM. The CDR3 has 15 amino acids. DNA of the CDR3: TGTGCCACCCGCCCGGCTAGCGGGGGGCAAGAGACCCAGTACTTC. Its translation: CATRPASGGQETQYF.